This T cell receptor (beta chain) emerged from a study of T cell repertoires in cytomegalovirus infection. Turning to the study itself: Epitope selection comprised recently identified HLA-C-restricted CMV epitopes and well-studied HLA-B-restricted CMV epitopes. Study-level points and caveats: Based on cumulative public TCR beta family frequency, carriers of CMV plus the relevant HLA were identified.

This clonotype was recorded a few times. What it binds is not known. Each CDR3 protein gets one entry after TCRdb re-called the reads with MiXCR. Of some 220,000 distinct CDR3 sequences listed, about 40% are singletons. This receptor was taken from a human donor in good health (CMV status not recorded). Some clones in this sample may be carry-over from other donors' samples. The sample here was CD8+ T cells from cultured PBMCs, taken from culture after CMV antigen stimulation.

CDR3 coding DNA: TGTGCCAGCAGTTTAGCGGGAGTGGCCGGGGAGCTGTTTTTT. Translation gives CASSLAGVAGELFF. V and J are TRBV28 and TRBJ2-2; 7 bases are a match to TRBD2. V lost 2 bases to trimming and J lost 6 bases; unmatched junction nucleotides: 3. Per the germline V gene, CDR1 is MDHEN and CDR2 is SYDVKM. The CDR3 is 14 amino acids.